This TCR beta chain was recorded in a study of T cell responses to AZD1222 COVID-19 vaccine. Some clones are missing from TCRdb's copy, which holds only in-frame ones; the method was immunoSEQ multiplex PCR. This sample yields 90,000 to 120,000 clones, of which 70% to 90% are seen a single time; 4.8% belongs to the top ten. The CDR3 has 15 residues. V was pared by 1 base and J by 13 bases, with 17 bases between. Germline CDR1 MGHRA, CDR2 YSYEKL. Second-dose intervals near 4 or 12 weeks were combined. The sample in question was peripheral blood, obtained 28 days after the second AZD1222 dose. This TCR was recovered from an adult who received the AZD1222 COVID-19 vaccine. The V call is TRBV4-1, the J call TRBJ1-6; D gene unclear. The CDR3 DNA follows: TGCGCCAGCAGCCAAGTCTCGGAGGGATCCTCGCCCCTCCACTTT. Amino acid sequence: CASSQVSEGSSPLHF.